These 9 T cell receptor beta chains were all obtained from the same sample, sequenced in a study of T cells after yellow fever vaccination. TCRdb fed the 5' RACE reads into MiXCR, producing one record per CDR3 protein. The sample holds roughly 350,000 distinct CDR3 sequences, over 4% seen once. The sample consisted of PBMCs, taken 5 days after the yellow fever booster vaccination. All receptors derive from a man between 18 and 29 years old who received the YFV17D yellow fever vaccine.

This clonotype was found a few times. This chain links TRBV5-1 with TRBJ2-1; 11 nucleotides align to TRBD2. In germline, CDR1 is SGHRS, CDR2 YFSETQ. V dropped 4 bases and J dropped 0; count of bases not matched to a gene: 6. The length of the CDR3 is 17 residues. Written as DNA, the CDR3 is TGCGCCAGCAGCAAGTCTAGCGGGGGGAGCTCCTACAATGAGCAGTTCTTC. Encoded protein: CASSKSSGGSSYNEQFF.

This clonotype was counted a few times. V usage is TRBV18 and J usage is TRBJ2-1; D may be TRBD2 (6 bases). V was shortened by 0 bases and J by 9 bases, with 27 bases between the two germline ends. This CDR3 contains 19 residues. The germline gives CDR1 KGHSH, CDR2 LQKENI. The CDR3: CASSPPTAGSTPPASEQFF. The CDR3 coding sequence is TGTGCCAGCTCACCACCGACTGCGGGAAGTACACCTCCTGCGAGTGAGCAGTTCTTC.

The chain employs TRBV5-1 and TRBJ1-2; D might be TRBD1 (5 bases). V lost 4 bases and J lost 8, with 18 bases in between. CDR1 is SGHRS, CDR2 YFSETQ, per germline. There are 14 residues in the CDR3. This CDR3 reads CASSTRGRAYGYTF. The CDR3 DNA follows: TGCGCCAGCAGCACCCGGGGCAGGGCTTACGGCTACACCTTC. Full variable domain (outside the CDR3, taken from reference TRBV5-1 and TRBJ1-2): KAGVTQTPRYLIKTRGQQVTLSCSPISGHRSVSWYQQTPGQGLQFLFEYFSETQRNKGNFPGRFSGRQFSNSRSEMNVSTLELGDSALYLCASSTRGRAYGYTFGSGTRLTVV.

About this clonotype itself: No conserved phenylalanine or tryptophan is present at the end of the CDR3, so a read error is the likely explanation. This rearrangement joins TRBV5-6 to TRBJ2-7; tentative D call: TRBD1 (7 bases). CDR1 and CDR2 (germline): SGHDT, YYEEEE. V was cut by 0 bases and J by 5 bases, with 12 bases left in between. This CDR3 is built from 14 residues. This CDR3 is CASSLVQGGHEQYL. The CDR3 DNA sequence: TGTGCCAGCAGCTTGGTCCAGGGGGGTCACGAGCAGTACCTC.

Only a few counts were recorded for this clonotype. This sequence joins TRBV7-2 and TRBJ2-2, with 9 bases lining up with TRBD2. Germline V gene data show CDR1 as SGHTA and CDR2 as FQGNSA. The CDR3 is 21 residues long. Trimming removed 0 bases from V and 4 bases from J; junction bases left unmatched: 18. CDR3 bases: TGTGCCAGCAGCTTAGCGGCGGGAGCCCGGCGGGGGGGCCGAGGCACCGGGGAGCTGTTTTTT. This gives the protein CASSLAAGARRGGRGTGELFF.

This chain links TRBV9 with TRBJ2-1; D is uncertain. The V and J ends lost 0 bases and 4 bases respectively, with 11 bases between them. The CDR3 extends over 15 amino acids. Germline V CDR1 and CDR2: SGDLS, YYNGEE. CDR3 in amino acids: CASSVESGSYNEQFF. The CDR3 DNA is TGTGCCAGCAGCGTAGAATCGGGCTCTTACAATGAGCAGTTCTTC.

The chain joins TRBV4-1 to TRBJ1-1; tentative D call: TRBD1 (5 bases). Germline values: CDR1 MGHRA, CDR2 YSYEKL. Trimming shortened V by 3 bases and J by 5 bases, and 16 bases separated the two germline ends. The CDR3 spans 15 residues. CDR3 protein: CASSQAAGSWTEAFF. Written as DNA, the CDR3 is TGCGCCAGCAGCCAGGCTGCAGGGAGTTGGACTGAAGCTTTCTTT.

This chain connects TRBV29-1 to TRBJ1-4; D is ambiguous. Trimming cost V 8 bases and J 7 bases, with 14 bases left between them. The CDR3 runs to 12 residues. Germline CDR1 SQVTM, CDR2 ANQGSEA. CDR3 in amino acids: CSTMGRSEKLFF. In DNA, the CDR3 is TGCAGCACCATGGGGAGAAGTGAAAAACTGTTTTTT.

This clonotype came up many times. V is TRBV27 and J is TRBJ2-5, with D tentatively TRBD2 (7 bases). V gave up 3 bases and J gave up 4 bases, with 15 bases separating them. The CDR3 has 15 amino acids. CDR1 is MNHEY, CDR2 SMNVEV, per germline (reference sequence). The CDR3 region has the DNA TGTGCCAGCAGTTTCGGATGGGGGGGGCCAGAGACCCAGTACTTC. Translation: CASSFGWGGPETQYF.